Reported below is one TCR beta chain. The target antigen is unknown. The sample is drawn from a study of cytomegalovirus exposure and HLA in healthy donors. Study outcomes and limitations: Many donors shared some public TCRs, even though most TCR sequences were rare. In an earlier analysis, about 90% or about 30%: the productive usage of most TCR beta V segments. Follow-up analysis found HLA locus-dependent TCR association rates, highest for DRB1 and lowest for HLA-C.

The PCR was carried out with 60 Vbeta primers and 13 Jbeta primers. Assay: immunoSEQ multiplex PCR; the TCRdb copy retains only in-frame clones and omits some. The sample table sets out roughly 34,000 clones. The sequencing sample was made of PBMCs. The source is a woman in her thirties or forties in good health and CMV-seropositive.

In DNA form, the CDR3 reads TGTGCCAGTAGTATAGACTCGGTTTGGACAGGGGGGCATCAGCCCCAGCATTTT. Translation: CASSIDSVWTGGHQPQHF. The chain uses TRBV19 and TRBJ1-5; TRBD1 agrees at 10 bases. The V segment lost 0 bases and the J segment 5 bases; nucleotides outside the gene matches: 10. The CDR3 sequence is 18 residues long. The germline gives CDR1 LNHDA, CDR2 SQIVND (reference sequence).